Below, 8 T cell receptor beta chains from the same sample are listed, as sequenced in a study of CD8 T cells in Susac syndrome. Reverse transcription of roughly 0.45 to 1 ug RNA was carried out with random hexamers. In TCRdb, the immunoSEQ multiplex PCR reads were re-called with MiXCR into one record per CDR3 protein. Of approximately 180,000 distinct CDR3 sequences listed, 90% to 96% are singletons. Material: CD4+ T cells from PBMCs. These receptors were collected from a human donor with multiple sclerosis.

CDR3 sequence reads: CASSSGAVMNYGYTF. The CDR3 bases are TGTGCCAGCTCATCAGGGGCGGTTATGAACTATGGCTACACCTTC. The chain recombines TRBV18 with TRBJ1-2; TRBD1 is a possible D gene (6 bases). The CDR3 covers 15 residues. The germline V gene has CDR1 KGHSH and CDR2 LQKENI. V was pared by 5 bases and J by 2 bases, with 15 bases between.

The CDR3 loop is CSVDGPGETQYF. CDR3 coding DNA: TGCAGCGTGGATGGTCCGGGTGAGACCCAGTACTTC. V and J are TRBV29-1 and TRBJ2-5; no reliable D call. The CDR3 is made up of 12 amino acids. The ends were cut back, 6 bases at V and 5 bases at J, with 13 bases in the middle. Germline-derived CDR1 and CDR2 are SQVTM and ANQGSEA. The full variable domain, with the rest looked up from reference TRBV29-1 and TRBJ2-5, is SAVISQKPSRDICQRGTSLTIQCQVDSQVTMMFWYRQQPGQSLTLIATANQGSEATYESGFVIDKFPISRPNLTFSTLTVSNMSPEDSSIYLCSVDGPGETQYFGPGTRLLVL.

The CDR3 sequence is CASGLGEQFF. The CDR3 DNA reads TGTGCCAGCGGTTTAGGTGAGCAGTTCTTC. The chain is built from TRBV7-9 and TRBJ2-1; D is uncertain. The CDR3 length is 10 residues. The germline gives CDR1 SEHNR, CDR2 FQNEAQ (reference sequence). V was trimmed by 8 bases and J by 9 bases, leaving 8 bases between them.

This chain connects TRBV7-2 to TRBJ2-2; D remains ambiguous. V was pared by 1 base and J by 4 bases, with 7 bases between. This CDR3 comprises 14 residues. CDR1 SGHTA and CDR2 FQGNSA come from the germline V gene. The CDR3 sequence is CASSLGVVTGELFF. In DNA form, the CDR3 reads TGTGCCAGCAGCTTAGGAGTGGTCACCGGGGAGCTGTTTTTT.

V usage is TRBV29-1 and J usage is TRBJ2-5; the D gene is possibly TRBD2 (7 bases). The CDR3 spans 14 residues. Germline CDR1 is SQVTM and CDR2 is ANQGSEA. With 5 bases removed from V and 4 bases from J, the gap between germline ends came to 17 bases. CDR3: CSVLGGRGGETQYF. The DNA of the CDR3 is TGCAGCGTTCTGGGGGGGCGTGGAGGAGAGACCCAGTACTTC.

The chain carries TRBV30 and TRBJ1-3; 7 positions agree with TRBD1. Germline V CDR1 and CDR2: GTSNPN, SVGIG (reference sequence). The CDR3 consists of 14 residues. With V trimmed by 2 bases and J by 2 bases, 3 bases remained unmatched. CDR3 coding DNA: TGTGCCTGGAGTTCTGGACAGGCTGGAAACACCATATATTTT. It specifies CAWSSGQAGNTIYF.

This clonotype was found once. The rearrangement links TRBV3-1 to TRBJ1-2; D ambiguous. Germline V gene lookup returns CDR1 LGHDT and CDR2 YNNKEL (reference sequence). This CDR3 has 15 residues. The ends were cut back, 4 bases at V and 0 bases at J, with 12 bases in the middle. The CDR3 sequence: CASSPGLLANYGYTF. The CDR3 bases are TGTGCCAGCAGCCCCGGACTCCTAGCTAACTATGGCTACACCTTC.

In DNA, the CDR3 is TGTGCCAGCAGCTTAAGCGGGGGCGGCTACAATGAGCAGTTCTTC. It translates to CASSLSGGGYNEQFF. V gene TRBV5-6 combines with J gene TRBJ2-1; 8 bases line up with TRBD2. Germline V gene data show CDR1 as SGHDT and CDR2 as YYEEEE. V was pared by 2 bases and J by 3 bases, with 4 bases of the junction left unmatched. CDR3 length: 15 residues.